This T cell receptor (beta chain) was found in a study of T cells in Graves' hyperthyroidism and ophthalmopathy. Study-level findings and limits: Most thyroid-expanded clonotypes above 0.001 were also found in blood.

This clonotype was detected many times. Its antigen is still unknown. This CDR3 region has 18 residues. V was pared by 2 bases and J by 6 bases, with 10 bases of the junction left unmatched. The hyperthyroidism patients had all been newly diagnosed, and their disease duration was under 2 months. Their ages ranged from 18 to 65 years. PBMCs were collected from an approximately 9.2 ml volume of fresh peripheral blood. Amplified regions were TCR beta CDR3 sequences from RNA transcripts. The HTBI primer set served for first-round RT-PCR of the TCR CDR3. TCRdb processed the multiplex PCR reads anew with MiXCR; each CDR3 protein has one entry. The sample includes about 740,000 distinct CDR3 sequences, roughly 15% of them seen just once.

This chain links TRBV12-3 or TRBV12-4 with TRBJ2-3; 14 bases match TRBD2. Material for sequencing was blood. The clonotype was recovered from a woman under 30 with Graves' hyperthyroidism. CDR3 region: CASSLIHGLAGGGDTQYF. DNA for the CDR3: TGTGCCAGCAGTTTAATTCATGGACTAGCGGGAGGAGGGGATACGCAGTATTTT.